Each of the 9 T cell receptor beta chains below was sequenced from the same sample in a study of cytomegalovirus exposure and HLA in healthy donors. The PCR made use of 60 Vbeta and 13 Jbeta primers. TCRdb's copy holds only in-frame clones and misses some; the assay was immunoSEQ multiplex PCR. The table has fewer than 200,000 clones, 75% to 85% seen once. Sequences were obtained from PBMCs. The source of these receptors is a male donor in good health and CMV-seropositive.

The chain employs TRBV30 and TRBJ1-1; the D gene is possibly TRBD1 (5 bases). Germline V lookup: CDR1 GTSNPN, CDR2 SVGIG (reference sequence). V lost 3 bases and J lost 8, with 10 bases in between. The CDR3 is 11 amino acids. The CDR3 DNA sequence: TGTGCCTGGAGGGCCTCAGGGGAAGCTTTCTTT. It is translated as CAWRASGEAFF.

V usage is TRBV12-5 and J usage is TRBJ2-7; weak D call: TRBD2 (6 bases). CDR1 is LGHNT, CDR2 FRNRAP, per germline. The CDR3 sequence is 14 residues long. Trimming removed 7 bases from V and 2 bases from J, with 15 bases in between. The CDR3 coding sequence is TGTGCTAGTGCCCTGGGGGGTCTCCCCTACGAGCAGTACTTC. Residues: CASALGGLPYEQYF.

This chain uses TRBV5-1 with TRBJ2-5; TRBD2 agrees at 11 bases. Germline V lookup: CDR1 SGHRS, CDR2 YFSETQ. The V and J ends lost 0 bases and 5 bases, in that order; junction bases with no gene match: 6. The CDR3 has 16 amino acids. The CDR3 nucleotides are TGCGCCAGCAGCTTGGCCCTAGCGGGGGGCGGGGAGACCCAGTACTTC. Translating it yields CASSLALAGGGETQYF.

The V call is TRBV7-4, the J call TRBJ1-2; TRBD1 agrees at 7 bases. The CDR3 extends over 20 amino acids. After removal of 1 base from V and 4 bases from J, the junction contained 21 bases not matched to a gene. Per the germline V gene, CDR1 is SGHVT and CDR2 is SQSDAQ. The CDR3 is CASSLGWGRTGKGRSYGYTF. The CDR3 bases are TGTGCCAGCAGCTTAGGATGGGGTAGGACAGGTAAGGGTCGCTCCTATGGCTACACCTTC.

CDR3 loop: CAWSVSDGNQPQHF. CDR3 in DNA: TGTGCCTGGAGTGTAAGCGATGGCAATCAGCCCCAGCATTTT. The gene calls are TRBV30 and TRBJ1-5; D unresolved. V lost 0 bases, J lost 2 bases, and 8 bases lay in between. The germline V gene has CDR1 GTSNPN and CDR2 SVGIG (reference sequence). The CDR3 totals 14 residues.

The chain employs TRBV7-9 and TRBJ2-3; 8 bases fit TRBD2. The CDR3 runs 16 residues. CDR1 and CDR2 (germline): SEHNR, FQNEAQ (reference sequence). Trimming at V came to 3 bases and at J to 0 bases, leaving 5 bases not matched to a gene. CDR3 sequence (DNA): TGTGCCAGCAGCTTCTTAGCGGGGATTAGCACAGATACGCAGTATTTT. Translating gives CASSFLAGISTDTQYF.

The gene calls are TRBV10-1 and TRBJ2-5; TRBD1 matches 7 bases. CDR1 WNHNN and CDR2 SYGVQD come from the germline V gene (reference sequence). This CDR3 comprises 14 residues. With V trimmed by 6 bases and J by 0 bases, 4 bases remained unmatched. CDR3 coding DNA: TGCGCCAGCAGCCGGGACAGCAACCAAGAGACCCAGTACTTC. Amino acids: CASSRDSNQETQYF.

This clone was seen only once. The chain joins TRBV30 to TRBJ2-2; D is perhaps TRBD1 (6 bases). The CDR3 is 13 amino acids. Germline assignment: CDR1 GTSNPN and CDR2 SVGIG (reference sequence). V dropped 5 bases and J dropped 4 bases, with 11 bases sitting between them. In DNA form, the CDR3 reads TGTGCCTGGGGCAGGGGCACCACCGGGGAGCTGTTTTTT. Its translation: CAWGRGTTGELFF.

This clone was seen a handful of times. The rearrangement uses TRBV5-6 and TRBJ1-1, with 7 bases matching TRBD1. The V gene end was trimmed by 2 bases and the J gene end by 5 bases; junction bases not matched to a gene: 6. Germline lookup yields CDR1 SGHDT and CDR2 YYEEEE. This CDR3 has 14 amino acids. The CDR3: CASSFFDRETEAFF. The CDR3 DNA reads TGTGCCAGCAGCTTTTTCGACAGGGAGACTGAAGCTTTCTTT.